The rows below give T cell receptor beta chains drawn from one sample of a study of blood T cell repertoires in COVID-19. TCRdb's copy holds only in-frame clones and misses some; the assay was immunoSEQ multiplex PCR. Here the sample spans 100,000 to 150,000 clones, almost 70% being singletons. Sequenced input: peripheral blood. The receptors were gathered from a woman aged 70-85 years with acute or convalescent COVID-19. Each CDR3 is given with its conserved first and last residue. A D gene is named only where the DNA matches it firmly. Some rows mark clone size as missing; the rest say once, few, many or name a class of expanded clone.

j_call | clone_size | d_call | v_call | cdr3_nt | cdr3_aa
TRBJ2-7 | . | . | TRBV5-4 | TGTGCCAGCAGCTTGACACAGAGCCGGGGGGAGCAGTACTTC | CASSLTQSRGEQYF
TRBJ2-5 | . | TRBD1 | TRBV3-1/TRBV3-2 | TGTGCCACCAAGAGGACAGGACAAGAGACCCAGTACTTC | CATKRTGQETQYF
TRBJ1-2 | . | . | TRBV6-2/TRBV6-3 | TGTGCCAGCAGTTACAACCCGGGTCAGGGCTACACCTTC | CASSYNPGQGYTF
TRBJ1-6 | . | . | TRBV9 | TGTGCCAGCAGCGTAAGGCAGGATAATTCACCCCTCCACTTT | CASSVRQDNSPLHF
TRBJ2-5 | . | . | TRBV27 | TGTGCCAGCAGTTTGCGACAGGCGCAAGAGACCCAGTACTTC | CASSLRQAQETQYF
TRBJ2-1 | . | TRBD2 | TRBV28 | TGTGCCAGCAGTTCAATTATTCTAGCGGGAGTCAATGAGCAGTTCTTC | CASSSIILAGVNEQFF
TRBJ2-3 | once | . | TRBV2 | TGTGCCAGCAGTGACTTCCGGGGCACAGATACGCAGTATTTT | CASSDFRGTDTQYF
TRBJ2-2 | few | . | TRBV7-3 | TGTGCCAGCAGGGGGCTGAGCACCGGGGAGCTGTTTTTT | CASRGLSTGELFF
TRBJ2-2 | . | . | TRBV6-6 | TGTGCCAGCAGTCAGTCGGGGGCCGGGGAGCTGTTTTTT | CASSQSGAGELFF
TRBJ1-1 | . | . | TRBV19 | TGTGCCAGTAGGAGACGGGTGAACACTGAAGCTTTCTTT | CASRRRVNTEAFF
TRBJ1-1 | few | TRBD1 | TRBV7-9 | TGTGCCAGCAGCTTAGGGACAGGAGGCGCTGAAGCTTTCTTT | CASSLGTGGAEAFF
TRBJ2-3 | . | TRBD1 | TRBV11-2 | TGTGCCAGCAGCACCACAGGGGCCGGAACAGATACGCAGTATTTT | CASSTTGAGTDTQYF
TRBJ1-5 | . | TRBD1 | TRBV19 | TGTGCCAGTAGAAGACAGGGGGCGAATCAGCCCCAGCATTTT | CASRRQGANQPQHF
TRBJ2-5 | . | TRBD1 | TRBV5-1 | TGCGCCAGCAGCTTGGGACAGGGGAAAGAGACCCAGTACTTC | CASSLGQGKETQYF
TRBJ1-3 | few | . | TRBV5-8 | TGTGCCAGCAGTTACCTTTCTCTTACAGCGGAGGGAAACACCATATATTTT | CASSYLSLTAEGNTIYF
TRBJ1-5 | . | . | TRBV6-4 | TGTGCCAGGAAGGGCAGGGCCCCGAGCACGGAACGACAGCCCCAGCATTTT | CARKGRAPSTERQPQHF
TRBJ2-5 | . | TRBD1 | TRBV5-3 | TGTGCCAGAAGCGTAGGGGGCGCAGAGGGAGAGACCCAGTACTTC | CARSVGGAEGETQYF
TRBJ2-7 | . | TRBD1 | TRBV6-1 | TGTGCCAGCAGTGAAGAGGGATATGCAGGGGGCGTGAATCCCTACGAGCAGTACTTC | CASSEEGYAGGVNPYEQYF
TRBJ1-1 | . | . | TRBV10-2 | TGCGCCAGCAGTGATGGTTTCAGGGTAGGCACTGAAGCTTTCTTT | CASSDGFRVGTEAFF
TRBJ2-5 | . | . | TRBV1 | TGCACCAGCAGCCCTCCCGGGTGCAAAGAGACCCAGTACTTC | CTSSPPGCKETQYF
TRBJ1-6 | . | . | TRBV19 | TGTGCCAGTAGTCGCAGGAATTCACCCCTCCACTTT | CASSRRNSPLHF
TRBJ2-1 | . | TRBD2 | TRBV11-2 | TGTGCCAGCAGCTTAGGGACACTAGCGGGGGGTTACAATGAGCAGTTCTTC | CASSLGTLAGGYNEQFF
TRBJ1-2 | . | TRBD1 | TRBV19 | TGTGCCAGTAGTATAGGACAGGGGCGCTATGGCTACACCTTC | CASSIGQGRYGYTF
TRBJ1-1 | . | . | TRBV5-1 | TGCGCCAGCAGCTTGGTCTTTGGCAGGGTTGACACTGAAGCTTTCTTT | CASSLVFGRVDTEAFF
TRBJ1-3 | few | TRBD1 | TRBV7-6 | TGTGCCAGCAGCTCGGGACAGGGGATTTCTGGAAACACCATATATTTT | CASSSGQGISGNTIYF
TRBJ1-5 | . | . | TRBV7-8 | TGTGCCAGCACCCATTCTACCGATCAGCCCCAGCATTTT | CASTHSTDQPQHF
TRBJ1-5 | . | . | TRBV6-1 | TGTGCCAGCAGTGAAGGGAGGGGTGGTCAGCCCCAGCATTTT | CASSEGRGGQPQHF
TRBJ2-2 | . | . | TRBV6-6 | TGTGCCAGCAAGGCGGCGATCACCGGGGAGCTGTTTTTT | CASKAAITGELFF
TRBJ2-5 | . | TRBD1 | TRBV19 | TGTGCCAGTAGTCCCCGACAGGGGGGTCAAGAGACCCAGTACTTC | CASSPRQGGQETQYF
TRBJ2-5 | . | . | TRBV5-6 | TGTGCCAGCAGCTATGGACAGCAGGGTCCACTAGAGACCCAGTACTTC | CASSYGQQGPLETQYF
TRBJ2-3 | once | . | TRBV5-4 | TGTGCCAGCAGCTTGGAATACAGACGAGATACGCAGTATTTT | CASSLEYRRDTQYF
TRBJ2-5 | few | TRBD1 | TRBV6-2/TRBV6-3 | TGTGCCAGCAGTTACTCTCAGGGGGCGTCGGAGACCCAGTACTTC | CASSYSQGASETQYF
TRBJ2-3 | . | TRBD2 | TRBV5-1 | TGCGCCAGCAGCCGAGCGGGAGGGTATGGAGATACGCAGTATTTT | CASSRAGGYGDTQYF
TRBJ2-5 | . | TRBD2 | TRBV9 | TGTGCCAGCAGCTCCAGGACTAGCGGGGTGGGGGGCCTCCAAGAGACCCAGTACTTC | CASSSRTSGVGGLQETQYF
TRBJ1-2 | few | . | TRBV12-3/TRBV12-4 | TGTGCCAGCAGGGGGCCCAGTGAAGGCTACACCTTC | CASRGPSEGYTF
TRBJ1-4 | . | . | TRBV5-6 | TGTGCCAGCAGCTGGAGTGAGAATGAAAAACTGTTTTTT | CASSWSENEKLFF
TRBJ1-2 | . | TRBD1 | TRBV24-1 | TGTGCCACCAGTGATTCGGACAGGGGAGATGGCTACACCTTC | CATSDSDRGDGYTF
TRBJ1-2 | . | TRBD1 | TRBV28 | TGTGCCAGCAGTTGGAGGGACAGGCCCAACTATGGCTACACCTTC | CASSWRDRPNYGYTF
TRBJ2-1 | . | . | TRBV19 | TGTGCCAGTAAAGGTTTGGGGACTCTCAATGAGCAGTTCTTC | CASKGLGTLNEQFF
TRBJ1-2 | . | . | TRBV21-1 | TGTGCCAGCAGCAAAGAAGACAGGGCGAACTATGGCTACACCTTC | CASSKEDRANYGYTF
TRBJ2-2 | . | TRBD2 | TRBV29-1 | TGCAGCGCCCTGACTAGCTTTAACACCGGGGAGCTGTTTTTT | CSALTSFNTGELFF
TRBJ2-7 | . | . | TRBV7-8 | TGTGCCAGCAGCTTAGAAACAGGGCTAATCTACGAGCAGTACTTC | CASSLETGLIYEQYF
TRBJ1-4 | . | . | TRBV29-1 | TGCAGCGTTGAGGGGCCCACAACTAATGAAAAACTGTTTTTT | CSVEGPTTNEKLFF
TRBJ2-5 | . | . | TRBV6-5 | TGTGCCAGCACTCGGACAGACGTTCGAGAGACCCAGTACTTC | CASTRTDVRETQYF
TRBJ2-7 | . | TRBD1 | TRBV11-3 | TGTGCCAGCAGCTTGGGACAGAACTACGAGCAGTACTTC | CASSLGQNYEQYF
TRBJ1-1 | . | . | TRBV6-5 | TGTGCCAGCAGTTACTCCCCGGGGGGGGAAGCTTTCTTT | CASSYSPGGEAFF
TRBJ2-3 | . | TRBD1 | TRBV6-5 | TGTGCCAGCAGTCGACAGGGAGCCCACACAGATACGCAGTATTTT | CASSRQGAHTDTQYF
TRBJ2-1 | . | TRBD2 | TRBV4-3 | TGCGCCAGCAGCCAAAACCTAAAGGGGGAGCGGGAGTATTACAATGAGCAGTTCTTC | CASSQNLKGEREYYNEQFF
TRBJ1-2 | . | TRBD1 | TRBV19 | TGTGCCAGTACCACAGGGACAGGGGGAGACTATGGCTACACCTTC | CASTTGTGGDYGYTF
TRBJ2-1 | . | TRBD2 | TRBV10-2 | TGCGCCAGCCACGCCCAGCGGGAGGGTGAGCAGTTCTTC | CASHAQREGEQFF
TRBJ2-5 | . | TRBD1 | TRBV23-1 | TGCGCCAGCAGACAGGGGGACCAAGAGACCCAGTACTTC | CASRQGDQETQYF
TRBJ2-5 | . | . | TRBV30 | TGTGCCTGGAGTTTCGGGAGTACGGGAGAGACCCAGTACTTC | CAWSFGSTGETQYF
TRBJ1-1 | . | . | TRBV10-3 | TGTGCCATCAGTGTGGCGGGGGCCGCTGAAGCTTTCTTT | CAISVAGAAEAFF
TRBJ2-1 | . | . | TRBV7-9 | TGTGCCAGCAGCGGGGGCCAGGCTCAGAATGAGCAGTTCTTC | CASSGGQAQNEQFF
TRBJ1-1 | few | . | TRBV18 | TGTGCCAGCTCACCACCCCAGGGGTGGGGGTTGAACACTGAAGCTTTCTTT | CASSPPQGWGLNTEAFF
TRBJ1-1 | . | . | TRBV19 | TGTGCCAGTAGGCCCCTCGATCGGGGCACTGAAGCTTTCTTT | CASRPLDRGTEAFF